This TCR beta chain was obtained from a study of blood T cell repertoires in COVID-19. Authors' analysis steps: Estimation of nucleated cell counts relied on the amplification of reference gene primers. Libraries were prepared by immunoSEQ multiplex PCR; TCRdb keeps only in-frame clonotypes and omits some of them. The V and J calls and clone size are taken from that table; D and trimming were inferred from the DNA. The top ten hold 12% of the sample, which has fewer than 65,000 clones, under 90% seen once. Germline CDR1 and CDR2: MNHEY and SVGEGT. The CDR3 totals 15 residues. V was cut by 5 bases and J by 0 bases, with 8 bases left in between.

Sequenced material: peripheral blood. V and J are TRBV6-2 or TRBV6-3 and TRBJ2-6; D call uncertain. This clonotype originated in a human donor in a cohort sampled during active COVID-19. CDR3 DNA: TGTGCCAGCAGTATACAGAACTCTGGGGCCAACGTCCTGACTTTC. It specifies CASSIQNSGANVLTF.